This section outlines one TCR beta chain sequence together with its context. The antigen remains undetermined. Trimming cost V 2 bases and J 3 bases, with 10 bases left between them. CDR3 size: 14 residues. Germline loops: CDR1 MDHEN, CDR2 SYDVKM. This record belongs to a study of cytomegalovirus exposure and HLA in healthy donors. Study-level information: Samples from HLA-typed donors yielded some 85 million unique TCRs in an early data release.

In the PCR, 60 Vbeta and 13 Jbeta primers were used. Per the authors' pipeline: Some 11 million of the 75 million to 95 million unique TCR beta chains counted in a later analysis were shared. Produced via immunoSEQ multiplex PCR; TCRdb's table is partial and in-frame only. From that table come the V and J calls and clone size; the DNA was used to work out D and trimming. The sample carries 170,000 or so clones, 70% to 85% recorded once. The study's findings and limits: Despite most TCR sequences being rare, some public TCRs occurred in many donors.

Nominally healthy donors provided the samples, though records likely missed some immune exposures. The source material was PBMCs. The chain has TRBV28 and TRBJ1-1; D is ambiguous. The source of this sequence is a woman aged 40-49 years in good health and CMV-seronegative. CDR3 sequence reads: CASSLTPRDTEAFF. The CDR3 region has the DNA TGTGCCAGCAGTTTAACCCCACGGGACACTGAAGCTTTCTTT.